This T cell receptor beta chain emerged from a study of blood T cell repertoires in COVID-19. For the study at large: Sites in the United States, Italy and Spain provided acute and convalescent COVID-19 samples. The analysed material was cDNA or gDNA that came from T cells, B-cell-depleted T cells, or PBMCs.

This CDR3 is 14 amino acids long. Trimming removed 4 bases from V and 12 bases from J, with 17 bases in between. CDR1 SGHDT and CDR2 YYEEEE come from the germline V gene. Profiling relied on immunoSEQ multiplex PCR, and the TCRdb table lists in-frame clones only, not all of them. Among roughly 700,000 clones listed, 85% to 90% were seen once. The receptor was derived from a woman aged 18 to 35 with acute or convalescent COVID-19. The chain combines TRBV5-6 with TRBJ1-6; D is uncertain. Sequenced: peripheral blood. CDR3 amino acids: CASSERLVAEPLHF. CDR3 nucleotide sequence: TGTGCCAGCAGCGAGAGACTGGTCGCTGAACCCCTCCACTTT.